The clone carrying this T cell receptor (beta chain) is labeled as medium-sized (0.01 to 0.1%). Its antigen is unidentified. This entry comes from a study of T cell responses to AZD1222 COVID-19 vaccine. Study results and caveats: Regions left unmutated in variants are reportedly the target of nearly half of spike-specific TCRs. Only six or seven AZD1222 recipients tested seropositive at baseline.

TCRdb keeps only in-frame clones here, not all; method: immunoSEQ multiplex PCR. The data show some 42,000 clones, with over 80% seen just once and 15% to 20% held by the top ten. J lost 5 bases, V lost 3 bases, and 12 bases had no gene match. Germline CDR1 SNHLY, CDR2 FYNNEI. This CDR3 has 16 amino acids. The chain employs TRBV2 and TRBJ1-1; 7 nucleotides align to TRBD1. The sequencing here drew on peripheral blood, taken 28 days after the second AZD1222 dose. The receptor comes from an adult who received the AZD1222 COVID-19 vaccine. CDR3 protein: CASSDPRQGEKTEAFF. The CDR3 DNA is TGTGCCAGCAGTGACCCCCGACAGGGAGAAAAAACTGAAGCTTTCTTT.